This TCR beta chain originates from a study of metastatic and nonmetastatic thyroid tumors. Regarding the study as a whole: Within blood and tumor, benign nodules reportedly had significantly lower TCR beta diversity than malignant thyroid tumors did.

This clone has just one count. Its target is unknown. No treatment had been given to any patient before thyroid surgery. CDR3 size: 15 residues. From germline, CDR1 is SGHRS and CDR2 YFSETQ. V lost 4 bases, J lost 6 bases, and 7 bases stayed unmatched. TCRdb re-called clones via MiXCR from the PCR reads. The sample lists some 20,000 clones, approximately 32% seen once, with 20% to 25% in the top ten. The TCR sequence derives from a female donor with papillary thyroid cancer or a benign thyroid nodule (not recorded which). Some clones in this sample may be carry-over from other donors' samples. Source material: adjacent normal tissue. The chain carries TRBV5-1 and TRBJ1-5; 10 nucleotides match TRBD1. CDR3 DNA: TGCGCCAGCAGCCCAGGGACAGGGGTAAGTCAGCCCCAGCATTTT. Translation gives CASSPGTGVSQPQHF. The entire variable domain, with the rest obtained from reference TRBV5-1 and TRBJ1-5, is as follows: KAGVTQTPRYLIKTRGQQVTLSCSPISGHRSVSWYQQTPGQGLQFLFEYFSETQRNKGNFPGRFSGRQFSNSRSEMNVSTLELGDSALYLCASSPGTGVSQPQHFGDGTRLSIL.